This entry features one T cell receptor beta chain sequence. Data came from immunoSEQ multiplex PCR; TCRdb stores just in-frame clones and leaves some out. The data show 60,000 or so clones, roughly 86% seen once. The data were obtained in a study of OX40 agonist ivuxolimab in advanced cancers. Study at large: Dose-escalation patients had hepatocellular carcinoma, melanoma, renal cell or head and neck cancer. Earlier treatment with anti-PD-1, anti-PD-L1 or anti-CTLA-4 was permitted, and 30% to 40% had received some.

Autoimmune disease history or systemic immunosuppression barred patients. The CDR3 is made up of 14 amino acids. Germline lookup yields CDR1 SGHVS and CDR2 FNYEAQ. V was shortened by 3 bases and J by 9 bases, with 17 bases between the two germline ends. The clonotype comes from an adult with an advanced solid tumor such as melanoma, head and neck, liver or kidney cancer. The sequencing here drew on CD4+ or CD8+ T cells sorted from blood, taken in a trial of the OX40 agonist ivuxolimab. This rearrangement joins TRBV7-6 to TRBJ1-1; TRBD1 is a possible D gene (5 bases). The CDR3 region is CASSLGGDWEKAFF. In DNA, the CDR3 is TGTGCCAGCAGCTTGGGGGGGGACTGGGAGAAAGCTTTCTTT.